This T cell receptor (beta chain) appears in the sequencing data of a study of blood T cell repertoires in COVID-19 (dated by TCRdb to the early 2020s). About the study as a whole: Samples from collaborators originated in the United States, Italy and Spain and spanned both the acute and convalescent phases of COVID-19. The material from the prospective study consisted of cDNA or gDNA derived from T cells, B-cell-depleted T cells, or PBMCs. Subjects who had been exposed to COVID-19, were actively infected with it, or had recovered from it provided the deeply sampled blood TCRbeta repertoires that made up the dataset. The repertoires were released in a freely available public database intended as a resource for research on the immune response to SARS-CoV-2. Samples came from the ongoing ImmuneRACE study (first 160 participants) plus 1,254 subjects from 6 global collaborators. Nearly every sample came with metadata listing a de-identified subject ID, COVID-19 status, age in years and sex. Where HLA class I and class II types were available, the types were taken from metadata supplied by the sample provider, not from assay-based typing. The research as a whole found: Clinical and demographic metadata were provided uncurated, with the amount varying by source and participant.

Whole blood was collected in K2EDTA tubes by collaborating institutions according to the institutions' own protocols. For TCRbeta analysis, collaborators shipped samples in one of three forms: frozen whole blood, isolated PBMCs, or DNA extracted from either of those sample types. TCRbeta CDR3 regions were amplified from genomic DNA using the immunoSEQ Assay, a bias-controlled multiplex PCR. The authors' pipeline ran thus. The number of nucleated cells in each sample was estimated from the amplification of reference gene primers within the assay. To quantify the absolute abundance of each unique TCRbeta CDR3 rearrangement, sequence reads were collapsed and filtered. For each sample, productive Simpson clonality was calculated by taking the square root of Simpson's diversity index across productive rearrangements. The clones in this table, taken by TCRdb from immuneACCESS, are in-frame only. Not every clone is retained; where verified, under half of the shortfall comes from an unresolved V gene, and the cause of the rest is unknown. D and trimming were read from the DNA, whereas the V and J calls and clone size are those reported in that table. The sample table holds hundreds of thousands of clones, of which approximately 86% were seen once. The top ten clones comprise over 1% of the sample.

With regard to this clone: Its antigen is currently not known. Base qualities are not recorded, but no much larger clone differs from it by a single base.

This TCR was sampled from a man between 65 and 85 years old with acute or convalescent COVID-19. Material for sequencing was peripheral blood.

The bases read TGCAGCGTTGTTAGAGATACGCAGTATTTT. The translation is CSVVRDTQYF. The receptor chain draws on TRBV29-1 and TRBJ2-3; a confident D gene designation cannot be given. CDR1 is given as SQVTM and CDR2 as ANQGSEA, both from the germline V gene. Including cysteine and phenylalanine, the CDR3 has 10 amino acids. The CDR3 DNA has 30 bases and is translated from base 1. The junction carries 4 bases between V and J, which are trimmed by 4 bases and 5 bases respectively.